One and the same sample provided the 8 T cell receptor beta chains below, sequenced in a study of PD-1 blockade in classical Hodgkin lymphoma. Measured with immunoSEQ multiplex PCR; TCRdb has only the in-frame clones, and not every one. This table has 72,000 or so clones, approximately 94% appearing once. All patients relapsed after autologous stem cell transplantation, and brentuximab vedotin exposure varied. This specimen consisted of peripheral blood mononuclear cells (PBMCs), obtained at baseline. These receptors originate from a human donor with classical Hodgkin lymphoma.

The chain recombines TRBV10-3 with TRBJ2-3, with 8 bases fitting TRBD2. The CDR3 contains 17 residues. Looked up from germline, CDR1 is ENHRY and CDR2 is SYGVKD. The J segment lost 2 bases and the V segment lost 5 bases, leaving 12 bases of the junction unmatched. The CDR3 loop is CAISPVGLAEPTDTQYF. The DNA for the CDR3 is TGTGCCATCAGTCCCGTAGGACTAGCCGAGCCCACAGATACGCAGTATTTT.

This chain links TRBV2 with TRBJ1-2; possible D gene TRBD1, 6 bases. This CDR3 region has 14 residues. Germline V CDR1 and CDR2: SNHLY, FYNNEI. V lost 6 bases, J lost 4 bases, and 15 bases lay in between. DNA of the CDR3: TGTGCCAGCAGGGCCCTTGTACAGGGCTATGGCTACACCTTC. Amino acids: CASRALVQGYGYTF. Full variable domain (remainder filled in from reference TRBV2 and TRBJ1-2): EPEVTQTPSHQVTQMGQEVILRCVPISNHLYFYWYRQILGQKVEFLVSFYNNEISEKSEIFDDQFSVERPDGSNFTLKIRSTKLEDSAMYFCASRALVQGYGYTFGSGTRLTVV.

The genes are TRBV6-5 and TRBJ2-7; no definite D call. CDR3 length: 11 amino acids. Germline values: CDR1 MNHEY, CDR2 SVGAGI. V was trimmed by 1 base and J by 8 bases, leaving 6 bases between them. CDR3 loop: CASSYYSQQYF. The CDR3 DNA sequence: TGTGCCAGCAGTTACTACTCACAGCAGTACTTC.

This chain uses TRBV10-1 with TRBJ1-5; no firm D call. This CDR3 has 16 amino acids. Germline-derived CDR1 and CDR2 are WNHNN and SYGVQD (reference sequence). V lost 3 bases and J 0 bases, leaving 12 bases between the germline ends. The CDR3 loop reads CASSERTGDSNQPQHF. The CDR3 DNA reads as TGCGCCAGCAGTGAACGGACCGGGGATAGCAATCAGCCCCAGCATTTT.

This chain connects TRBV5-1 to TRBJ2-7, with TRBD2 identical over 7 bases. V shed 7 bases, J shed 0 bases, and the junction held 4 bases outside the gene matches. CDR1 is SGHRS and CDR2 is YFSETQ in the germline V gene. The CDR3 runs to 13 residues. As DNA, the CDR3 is TGCGCCAGCGGGGGGGTTGACTCCTACGAGCAGTACTTC. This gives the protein CASGGVDSYEQYF. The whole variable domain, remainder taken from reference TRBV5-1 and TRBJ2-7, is KAGVTQTPRYLIKTRGQQVTLSCSPISGHRSVSWYQQTPGQGLQFLFEYFSETQRNKGNFPGRFSGRQFSNSRSEMNVSTLELGDSALYLCASGGVDSYEQYFGPGTRLTVT.

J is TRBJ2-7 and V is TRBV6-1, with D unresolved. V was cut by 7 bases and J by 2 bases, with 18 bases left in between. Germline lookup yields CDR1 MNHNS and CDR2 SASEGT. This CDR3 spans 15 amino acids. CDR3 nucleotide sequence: TGTGCCAGCATCCCCGGGTTTGGGCAGACCTACGAGCAGTACTTC. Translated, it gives CASIPGFGQTYEQYF.

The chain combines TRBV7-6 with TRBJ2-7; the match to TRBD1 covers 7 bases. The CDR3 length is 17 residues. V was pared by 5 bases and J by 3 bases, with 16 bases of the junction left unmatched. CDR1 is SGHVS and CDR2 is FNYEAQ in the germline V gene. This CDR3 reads CASSPAAGTETFYEQYF. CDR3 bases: TGTGCCAGCAGCCCAGCCGCCGGGACAGAGACCTTCTACGAGCAGTACTTC.

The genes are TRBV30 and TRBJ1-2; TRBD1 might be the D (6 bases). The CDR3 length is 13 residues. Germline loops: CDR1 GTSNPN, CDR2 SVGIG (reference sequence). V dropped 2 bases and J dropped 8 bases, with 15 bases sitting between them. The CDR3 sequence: CAWSLLGARGYTF. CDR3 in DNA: TGTGCCTGGAGTCTTTTGGGGGCACGGGGCTACACCTTC.